This T cell receptor (beta chain) is from a study of cytotoxic CD8 clonotypes in ibrutinib-treated CLL. The CDR3 is 15 residues long. CDR1 and CDR2 from the germline V gene are LGHNA and YSLEER. V was clipped by 4 bases and J by 3 bases, with 16 bases between them. Assay: immunoSEQ multiplex PCR; the TCRdb copy retains only in-frame clones and omits some. Of about 50,000 clones in the sample, approximately 82% are singletons; the top ten hold around 20%. The chain carries TRBV4-3 and TRBJ2-7, with a tentative D call TRBD1 (6 bases). This sample comprised PBMCs, obtained after 24 months of ibrutinib treatment. The clonotype comes from a human donor with chronic lymphocytic leukemia. The CDR3 region is CASSRTQGRVYEQYF. For the CDR3, the DNA is TGCGCCAGCAGCCGAACACAGGGTAGGGTCTACGAGCAGTACTTC.